The clone carrying this T cell receptor beta chain showed up just once. Antigen: not known. The PCR contained 60 Vbeta and 13 Jbeta primers. The method was immunoSEQ multiplex PCR; TCRdb's version includes in-frame clones alone and lacks a portion of them. The table includes about 150,000 clones, 70% detected once. The data stem from a study of cytomegalovirus exposure and HLA in healthy donors. Overall study results and limits: CMV serostatus stood as the only immune exposure information on hand. CMV antigen specificity of a few CMV-associated chains was confirmed in vitro. When the data were analyzed later, several of the most significant clusters appeared to be linked to common viral pathogens.

The germline gives CDR1 MNHEY, CDR2 SVGAGI. The CDR3 runs to 14 residues. Trimming removed 2 bases from V and 0 bases from J, with 5 bases in between. Sequencing was carried out using PBMCs. The origin of this receptor is a woman in her fifties or sixties in good health and CMV-seropositive. The chain employs TRBV6-5 and TRBJ1-3; tentatively, D is TRBD1 (5 bases). The CDR3 reads CASSYRGSGNTIYF. CDR3 bases: TGTGCCAGCAGTTACAGGGGCTCTGGAAACACCATATATTTT.